The following is a T cell receptor (beta chain) sequence with its context. Its antigen is undetermined. V gave up 0 bases and J gave up 8 bases, with 11 bases separating them. Germline V gene data show CDR1 as SNHLY and CDR2 as FYNNEI. The CDR3 sequence is 15 residues long. TCRdb keeps only in-frame clones here, not all; method: immunoSEQ multiplex PCR. The table includes about 36,000 clones, around 94% detected once. This record comes from a study of graft-versus-host responses after intestinal transplantation. Study summary: Recipients were given multivisceral, liver-intestinal, or isolated intestinal transplants. All of the recipients had induction that used anti-thymocyte globulin, then tacrolimus and steroids for 2 to 3 years. General study findings and limits: Across patients carrying graft-donor T cell macrochimerism, allografts held high graft-versus-host to host-versus-graft clonal ratios. GvH clones were identified in recipient marrow, with some first appearing in ileum or blood.

This chain links TRBV2 with TRBJ1-6; D remains unclear. This sample comprised unstimulated CD4+ T cells sorted from spleen or lymph node cells, obtained before transplant. This clonotype originated in a human donor who was the organ donor for an intestinal transplant. CDR3 loop: CASSEARVEDSPLHF. In nucleotides, the CDR3 is TGTGCCAGCAGTGAAGCGCGAGTAGAAGATTCACCCCTCCACTTT. The variable domain in full, with the rest retrieved from reference TRBV2 and TRBJ1-6, is EPEVTQTPSHQVTQMGQEVILRCVPISNHLYFYWYRQILGQKVEFLVSFYNNEISEKSEIFDDQFSVERPDGSNFTLKIRSTKLEDSAMYFCASSEARVEDSPLHFGNGTRLTVT.